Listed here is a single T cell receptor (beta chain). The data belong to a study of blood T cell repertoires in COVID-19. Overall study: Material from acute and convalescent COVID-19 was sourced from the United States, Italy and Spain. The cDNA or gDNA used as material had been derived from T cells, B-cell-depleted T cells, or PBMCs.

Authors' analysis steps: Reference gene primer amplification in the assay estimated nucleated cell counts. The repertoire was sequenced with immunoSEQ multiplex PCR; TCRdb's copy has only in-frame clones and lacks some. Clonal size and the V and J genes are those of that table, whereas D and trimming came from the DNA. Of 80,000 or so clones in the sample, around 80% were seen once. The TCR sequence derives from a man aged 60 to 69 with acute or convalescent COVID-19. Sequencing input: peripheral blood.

DNA for the CDR3: TGTGCCAGCAGTCCGACAGGGATGAACACTGAAGCTTTCTTT. This sequence encodes CASSPTGMNTEAFF. The chain links TRBV28 to TRBJ1-1; 7 bases align to TRBD1. Unmatched junction bases numbered 3, after V lost 5 bases and J lost 0 bases. The germline CDR1 and CDR2 sequences are MDHEN and SYDVKM. This CDR3 contains 14 residues.